One sample yielded the 20 T cell receptor beta chains listed below, sequenced in a study of multiple sclerosis patients with progressive multifocal leukoencephalopathy. The data were produced by immunoSEQ multiplex PCR, yet TCRdb's version contains in-frame clones alone and is incomplete. The sample holds more than 30,000 clones, almost 95% seen once. The sample's time point: before natalizumab initiation. The source material was PBMCs. All receptors derive from a man in his thirties or forties with multiple sclerosis.

The J gene is TRBJ2-3, the V gene TRBV7-3; a weak D match, TRBD2 (5 bases). Trimming cost V 4 bases and J 1 base, with 15 bases left between them. CDR1 and CDR2 (germline): SGHTA, FQGTGA. This CDR3 region has 16 residues. CDR3 region: CASSSLGVGGTDTQYF. DNA of the CDR3: TGTGCCAGCAGCTCTCTCGGGGTCGGGGGCACAGATACGCAGTATTTT. Looking up the rest from reference TRBV7-3 and TRBJ2-3 gives the full variable domain: GAGVSQTPSNKVTEKGKYVELRCDPISGHTALYWYRQSLGQGPEFLIYFQGTGAADDSGLPNDRFFAVRPEGSVSTLKIQRTERGDSAVYLCASSSLGVGGTDTQYFGPGTRLTVL.

This chain links TRBV7-3 with TRBJ2-3; D gene uncertain. CDR3 size: 14 residues. Germline V gene sequence: CDR1 SGHTA, CDR2 FQGTGA. Trimming left V 4 bases short and J 0 bases short, with 8 bases between. This CDR3 reads CASSWEGSTDTQYF. The DNA of the CDR3 is TGTGCCAGCAGCTGGGAAGGCAGCACAGATACGCAGTATTTT.

The chain employs TRBV29-1 and TRBJ2-3; D may be TRBD1 (6 bases). CDR3 length: 13 residues. The ends were cut back, 3 bases at V and 8 bases at J, with 15 bases in the middle. Germline CDR1 and CDR2: SQVTM and ANQGSEA. The CDR3 region has the DNA TGCAGCGTTGAGGGGCAGGGGCAAGTTACGCAGTATTTT. This sequence encodes CSVEGQGQVTQYF.

This chain connects TRBV6-5 to TRBJ2-3; 9 bases agree with TRBD1. Germline CDR1 reads MNHEY; CDR2 reads SVGAGI. The CDR3 length is 15 residues. The trim removed 4 bases at V and 6 bases at J, leaving 8 bases unmatched. CDR3 nucleotides: TGTGCCAGCAGTTTCTTCGGACAGGGGCCTGATACGCAGTATTTT. It codes for CASSFFGQGPDTQYF.

This clone came up a few times. One end of the junction fails to match germline, which may point to a read error. This CDR3 reads CASSPGLAGADTQYF. The CDR3 bases are TGTGCTAGCAGCCCGGGACTAGCGGGAGCAGATACGCAGTATTTT. The rearrangement links TRBV7-7 to TRBJ2-3; 14 nucleotides agree with TRBD2. This CDR3 spans 15 amino acids. The germline CDR1 and CDR2 sequences are SSHAT and FNYEAQ (reference sequence).

The J gene is TRBJ2-7, the V gene TRBV7-9, with 7 positions matching TRBD1. Trimming at V came to 2 bases and at J to 3 bases, leaving 7 bases not matched to a gene. The V gene's germline CDR1 is SEHNR and CDR2 FQNEAQ (reference sequence). The length of the CDR3 is 15 residues. CDR3 in amino acids: CASSLTGTEGYEQYV. The CDR3 nucleotides are TGTGCCAGCAGCTTAACCGGGACAGAGGGCTACGAGCAGTACGTC.

The rearrangement links TRBV4-1 to TRBJ2-7; no definite D call. CDR3 size: 13 residues. V was shortened by 2 bases and J by 1 base, with 6 bases between the two germline ends. Germline V gene sequence: CDR1 MGHRA, CDR2 YSYEKL. CDR3 nucleotide sequence: TGCGCCAGCAGCCAAATTCAATCCTACGAGCAGTACTTC. Protein sequence: CASSQIQSYEQYF.

The CDR3 region is CASGGRGGGNQPQHF. CDR3 nucleotide sequence: TGTGCCAGCGGGGGCAGGGGAGGGGGCAATCAGCCCCAGCATTTT. V usage is TRBV2 and J usage is TRBJ1-5; tentative D call: TRBD1 (6 bases). The CDR3 sequence is 15 residues long. In germline, CDR1 is SNHLY, CDR2 FYNNEI. V lost 8 bases, J lost 2 bases, and 16 bases lay in between.

CDR3 residues: CASSLRQSAYGTDTQYF. The DNA of the CDR3 is TGTGCCAGCAGCTTAAGGCAGTCCGCGTACGGCACAGATACGCAGTATTTT. The V and J genes are TRBV13 and TRBJ2-3; D gene uncertain. V lost 2 bases and J 1 base, leaving 16 bases between the germline ends. Germline assignment: CDR1 PRHDT and CDR2 FYEKMQ (reference sequence). This CDR3 spans 17 amino acids.

This clone is a singleton in its sample. The gene calls are TRBV7-9 and TRBJ2-2; 7 bases fit TRBD1. Per germline, CDR1 SEHNR and CDR2 FQNEAQ (reference sequence). The CDR3 runs 15 residues. The J segment lost 6 bases and the V segment lost 5 bases, leaving 9 bases of the junction unmatched. The CDR3 coding sequence is TGTGCCAGCAGCCTAGGGGACAGCCTGTCCGGGGAGCTGTTTTTT. This gives the protein CASSLGDSLSGELFF.

This clone was recorded once. The chain joins TRBV6-6 to TRBJ2-7; 9 nucleotides agree with TRBD2. V lost 6 bases to trimming and J lost 4 bases; unmatched junction nucleotides: 10. This CDR3 comprises 15 residues. Looked up from germline, CDR1 is MNHNY and CDR2 is SVGAGI (reference sequence). DNA of the CDR3: TGTGCCAGCAGAAGATCTAGCGGGAAGGTATACGAGCAGTACTTC. It translates to CASRRSSGKVYEQYF.

The sample holds a few counts of this clone. The rearrangement uses TRBV21-1 and TRBJ2-7; the D segment call TRBD2 is taken from the table without a DNA check. TRBV21-1 is annotated as a pseudogene. CDR3 length: 16 amino acids. The CDR3 region is CASSPRLAGGPGRQYV. In DNA form, the CDR3 reads TGTGCCAGCAGCCCCCGACTAGCGGGAGGGCCTGGTCGGCAGTACGTC.

The CDR3 DNA sequence: TGTGCCAGCGGGGGAAGGGGAATTTTACGCGCTGAAGCTTTCTTT. The encoded protein is CASGGRGILRAEAFF. The V gene is TRBV2, the J gene TRBJ1-1, with D perhaps TRBD1 (5 bases). Trimming left V 8 bases short and J 6 bases short, with 22 bases between. In germline, CDR1 is SNHLY, CDR2 FYNNEI. The CDR3 totals 15 residues.

This clone showed up just once. The V call is TRBV9, the J call TRBJ2-5; tentative D call: TRBD1 (5 bases). The CDR3 is made up of 15 amino acids. Looked up from germline, CDR1 is SGDLS and CDR2 is YYNGEE. Trimming cost V 0 bases and J 4 bases, with 13 bases left between them. The CDR3 bases are TGTGCCAGCAGCGTAGGGACACTACAGGCAGAGACCCAGTACTTC. Protein product: CASSVGTLQAETQYF.

V usage is TRBV7-8 and J usage is TRBJ2-7, with 7 nucleotides matching TRBD1. Unmatched junction bases numbered 4, after V lost 4 bases and J lost 4 bases. This CDR3 is built from 13 residues. CDR1 is SGHVS, CDR2 FQNEAQ, per germline. In DNA, the CDR3 is TGTGCCAGCAGCTCCGGGACAGAGTACGAGCAGTACGTC. Its translation is CASSSGTEYEQYV.

This clone was seen only a few times. The rearrangement joins TRBV6-1 to TRBJ1-1; the D gene is possibly TRBD1 (5 bases). The V and J ends lost 4 bases and 2 bases respectively, with 17 bases between them. Germline V gives CDR1 MNHNS, CDR2 SASEGT. The CDR3 consists of 16 residues. The CDR3 DNA is TGTGCCAGCAGTGTTGACGTCGGGACCCCAAACACTGAAGCTTTCTTT. Protein sequence: CASSVDVGTPNTEAFF.

The genes are TRBV18 and TRBJ2-5; D is unclear. V was shortened by 3 bases and J by 1 base, with 6 bases between the two germline ends. Per germline, CDR1 KGHSH and CDR2 LQKENI. The CDR3 extends over 13 amino acids. CDR3 sequence reads: CASSPGSQETQYF. In nucleotides, the CDR3 is TGTGCCAGCTCACCCGGCAGCCAAGAGACCCAGTACTTC.

This sequence joins TRBV11-3 and TRBJ1-2; no clear D. The CDR3 is made up of 13 amino acids. Trimming took off 1 base at V and 7 bases at J, with 10 bases between the two ends. Germline V gene data show CDR1 as SGHNT and CDR2 as YENEEA. As DNA, the CDR3 is TGTGCCAGCAGCTTAGGGGAATTTATTGGCTACACCTTC. This codes for CASSLGEFIGYTF. The full variable domain, its missing parts supplied by reference TRBV11-3 and TRBJ1-2, is EAGVVQSPRYKIIEKKQPVAFWCNPISGHNTLYWYLQNLGQGPELLIRYENEEAVDDSQLPKDRFSAERLKGVDSTLKIQPAELGDSAVYLCASSLGEFIGYTFGSGTRLTVV.

Written as DNA, the CDR3 is TGTGCCAGTAGTGCAGGGTTTCCGATCTCTGGGGCCAACGTCCTGACTTTC. Protein: CASSAGFPISGANVLTF. The chain couples TRBV19 to TRBJ2-6; a weak D match, TRBD1 (5 bases). CDR1 LNHDA and CDR2 SQIVND come from the germline V gene (reference sequence). V was clipped by 5 bases and J by 0 bases, with 14 bases between them. The CDR3 has 17 amino acids.

On this clone: An end of the junction does not agree with germline; a read error may underlie this. The chain links TRBV6-5 to TRBJ2-1, with 8 bases that match TRBD2. This CDR3 is built from 15 residues. Per the germline V gene, CDR1 is MNHEY and CDR2 is SVGAGI. The CDR3 loop is CASSSQPSGSIGVVF. The CDR3 nucleotides are TGTGCCAGCAGTTCCCAGCCAAGCGGGAGTATAGGGGTGGTCTTC.